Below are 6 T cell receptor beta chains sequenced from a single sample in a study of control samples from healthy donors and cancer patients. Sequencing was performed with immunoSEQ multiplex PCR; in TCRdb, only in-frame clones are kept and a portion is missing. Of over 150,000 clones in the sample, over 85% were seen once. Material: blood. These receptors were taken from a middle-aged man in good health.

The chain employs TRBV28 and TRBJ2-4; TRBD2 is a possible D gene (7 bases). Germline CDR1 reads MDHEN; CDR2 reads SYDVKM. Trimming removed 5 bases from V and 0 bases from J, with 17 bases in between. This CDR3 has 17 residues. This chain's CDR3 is CASSPPGGPLAKNIQYF. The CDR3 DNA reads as TGTGCCAGCAGTCCCCCGGGGGGCCCCTTAGCCAAAAACATTCAGTACTTC.

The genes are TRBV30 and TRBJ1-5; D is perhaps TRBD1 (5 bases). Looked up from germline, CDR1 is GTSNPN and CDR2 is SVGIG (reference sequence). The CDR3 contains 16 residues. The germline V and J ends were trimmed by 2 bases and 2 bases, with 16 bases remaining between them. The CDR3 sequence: CAWSQGAVKGNQPQHF. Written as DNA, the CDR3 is TGTGCCTGGAGTCAGGGAGCAGTAAAGGGCAATCAGCCCCAGCATTTT.

In nucleotides, the CDR3 is TGTGCCAGTAGTCCAACAGGGGGGCGATCACCCCTCCACTTT. This sequence encodes CASSPTGGRSPLHF. The genes are TRBV19 and TRBJ1-6; 8 bases fit TRBD1. CDR1 and CDR2 (germline): LNHDA, SQIVND (reference sequence). There are 14 residues in the CDR3. The V gene end was trimmed by 5 bases and the J gene end by 10 bases; junction bases not matched to a gene: 7.

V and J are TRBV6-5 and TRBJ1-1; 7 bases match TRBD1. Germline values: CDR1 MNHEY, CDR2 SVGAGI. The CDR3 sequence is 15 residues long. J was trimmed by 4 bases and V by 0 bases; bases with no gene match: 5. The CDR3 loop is CASSYSQQGTTEAFF. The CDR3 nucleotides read TGTGCCAGCAGTTACTCTCAACAGGGGACCACTGAAGCTTTCTTT.

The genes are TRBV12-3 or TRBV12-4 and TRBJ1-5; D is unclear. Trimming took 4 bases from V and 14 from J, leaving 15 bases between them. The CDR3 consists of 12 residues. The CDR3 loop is CASSYGSGLKHF. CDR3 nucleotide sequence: TGTGCCAGCAGTTATGGGTCGGGCCTAAAGCATTTT.

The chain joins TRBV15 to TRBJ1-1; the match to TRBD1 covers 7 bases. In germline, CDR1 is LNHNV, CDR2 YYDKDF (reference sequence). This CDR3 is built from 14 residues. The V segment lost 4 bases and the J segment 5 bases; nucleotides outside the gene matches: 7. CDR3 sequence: CATSTGTGVTEAFF. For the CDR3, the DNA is TGTGCCACCAGCACTGGCACAGGGGTTACTGAAGCTTTCTTT.